The 21 T cell receptor beta chains given below trace back to one sample, sequenced in a study of T cells in Graves' hyperthyroidism and ophthalmopathy (dated by TCRdb to between 2019 and 2020). The library was made by multiplex PCR. Sequenced using an Illumina HiSeq 2000. The TCR beta CDR3 regions were amplified from RNA transcripts. The TCR CDR3 was subjected to a first round of RT-PCR using the HTBI primer set and the Qiagen OneStep RT-PCR kit. TCRdb ran its own pipeline on the public reads, namely fastp trimming at Q25 and MiXCR clone calling, and kept in-frame beta chains. For every CDR3 protein sequence, its rows merge into one entry that carries the most common genes and DNA. The sample contains 600,000 to 900,000 distinct CDR3 sequences, about 16% of them found a single time. Roughly 8% of the sample is held by the ten biggest clonotypes. Sequencing input: blood. These receptors were collected from a man aged 18 to 29 with Graves' hyperthyroidism.

The chain links TRBV18 to TRBJ2-1, with 7 bases identical to TRBD2. The CDR3 is made up of 12 amino acids. From germline, CDR1 is KGHSH and CDR2 LQKENI. V lost 3 bases to trimming and J lost 10 bases; unmatched junction nucleotides: 3. CDR3 in amino acids: CASSPTSTEQFF. CDR3 sequence (DNA): TGTGCCAGCTCACCGACTAGCACCGAGCAGTTCTTC.

CDR3 nucleotide sequence: TGCAGTGCTAGATCCACTAGTGGAGTCAATGAGCAGTTCTTC. Translated: CSARSTSGVNEQFF. The chain recombines TRBV20-1 with TRBJ2-1; a weak D match, TRBD2 (5 bases). The CDR3 loop spans 14 amino acids. V lost 2 bases and J lost 6, with 14 bases in between. The V gene's germline CDR1 is DFQATT and CDR2 SNEGSKA (reference sequence).

This clonotype was found a few times. The chain has TRBV12-3 or TRBV12-4 and TRBJ2-2; D is undetermined. The CDR3 has 14 amino acids. Trimming left V 7 bases short and J 6 bases short, with 15 bases between. The CDR3, as DNA: TGTGCCAGCACCCGATCCTACAGTGCCGGGGAGCTGTTTTTT. It encodes CASTRSYSAGELFF.

In its sample, this clonotype was seen many times. The gene calls are TRBV11-3 and TRBJ1-1; TRBD1 might be the D (5 bases). This CDR3 is 15 amino acids long. The ends were cut back, 5 bases at V and 4 bases at J, with 17 bases in the middle. The germline gives CDR1 SGHNT, CDR2 YENEEA. CDR3 coding DNA: TGTGCCAGCAGCCTTATCAGGGCGGCGGGCACTGAAGCTTTCTTT. It encodes CASSLIRAAGTEAFF. The variable domain in full, completed from reference TRBV11-3 and TRBJ1-1, reads EAGVVQSPRYKIIEKKQPVAFWCNPISGHNTLYWYLQNLGQGPELLIRYENEEAVDDSQLPKDRFSAERLKGVDSTLKIQPAELGDSAVYLCASSLIRAAGTEAFFGQGTRLTVV.

This clonotype was seen a few times. This sequence joins TRBV12-3 or TRBV12-4 and TRBJ2-1; D tentatively reads TRBD1 or TRBD2 (5 bases each). The CDR3 loop spans 14 amino acids. Between the trimmed V and J ends, which lost 5 bases and 7 bases, there was a span of 15 bases. CDR3 region: CASSLGTTWNEQFF. The DNA of the CDR3 is TGTGCCAGCAGTCTGGGGACCACTTGGAATGAGCAGTTCTTC.

This clonotype was recorded at least ten times. The genes are TRBV30 and TRBJ2-1; either TRBD1 or TRBD2 may fit D (5 bases each). Germline V gene sequence: CDR1 GTSNPN, CDR2 SVGIG (reference sequence). Trimming stripped 1 base from V and 0 bases from J, with 7 bases between. This CDR3 region has 14 residues. CDR3 protein: CAWSGGSSYNEQFF. DNA of the CDR3: TGTGCCTGGAGTGGGGGGAGCTCCTACAATGAGCAGTTCTTC.

This clonotype showed up many times. The chain carries TRBV24-1 and TRBJ2-3; D gene ambiguous. V was clipped by 7 bases and J by 4 bases, with 11 bases between them. In germline, CDR1 is KGHDR, CDR2 SFDVKD. There are 13 residues in the CDR3. In nucleotides, the CDR3 is TGTGCCACCAGACGTATGGGTTCAGATACGCAGTATTTT. Its protein is CATRRMGSDTQYF.

V gene TRBV12-3 or TRBV12-4 combines with J gene TRBJ2-4; a weak D match, TRBD1 (5 bases). The CDR3 is 16 amino acids. The germline V and J ends were trimmed by 7 bases and 5 bases, with 21 bases remaining between them. CDR3 bases: TGTGCCAGCACAAATTCCGACAGAAGAAGCGAAAACATTCAGTACTTC. Residues: CASTNSDRRSENIQYF.

In its sample, this clonotype was seen a few times. At one boundary the junction diverges from the germline segment, which might be a read error. The chain couples TRBV24-1 to TRBJ2-5, with D unclear. The germline CDR1 and CDR2 sequences are KGHDR and SFDVKD. This CDR3 spans 14 amino acids. CDR3 sequence reads: CATSDAGFQETQHF. For the CDR3, the DNA is TGTGCCACCAGTGATGCCGGGTTCCAAGAGACCCAGCACTTC.

This clonotype appeared many times. The V gene is TRBV6-1, the J gene TRBJ2-7; weak D call: TRBD1 (5 bases). The CDR3 consists of 13 residues. Between the trimmed V and J ends, which lost 4 bases and 3 bases, there was a span of 10 bases. In germline, CDR1 is MNHNS, CDR2 SASEGT. The CDR3 DNA is TGTGCCAGCAGTGTGACAGTAAGCTACGAGCAGTACTTC. It specifies CASSVTVSYEQYF.

The V gene is TRBV9, the J gene TRBJ1-1; D gene ambiguous. V was clipped by 6 bases and J by 0 bases, with 12 bases between them. Germline V gene sequence: CDR1 SGDLS, CDR2 YYNGEE. The CDR3 runs to 14 residues. The CDR3 coding sequence is TGTGCCAGCACTGCCGGCATTATGAACACTGAAGCTTTCTTT. Amino acid sequence: CASTAGIMNTEAFF.

This clonotype has ten or more counts. The chain has TRBV2 and TRBJ2-7; TRBD1 agrees at 11 bases. The CDR3 totals 16 residues. Germline CDR1 is SNHLY and CDR2 is FYNNEI. V was pared by 7 bases and J by 3 bases, with 11 bases of the junction left unmatched. In DNA form, the CDR3 reads TGTGCCAGCACTCGCCTTAGGACAGGGGGCTTCTACGAGCAGTACTTC. This gives the protein CASTRLRTGGFYEQYF.

Only one count was recorded for this clonotype. V gene TRBV19 combines with J gene TRBJ2-7; 11 nucleotides match TRBD1. The CDR3 runs to 13 residues. The germline V gene encodes CDR1 LNHDA and CDR2 SQIVND (reference sequence). V was pared by 9 bases and J by 5 bases, with 6 bases of the junction left unmatched. The DNA of the CDR3 is TGTGCCAGCCAGGACAGGGGGCACCACGAGCAGTACTTC. Translation gives CASQDRGHHEQYF.

Concerning this clonotype: With a much larger clone just one base away, this may be a read error. This rearrangement joins TRBV27 to TRBJ1-1, with TRBD1 identical over 10 bases. This CDR3 spans 14 amino acids. Looked up from germline, CDR1 is MNHEY and CDR2 is SMNVEV (reference sequence). CDR3 nucleotides: TGTGCCGGCAGTTCGGGACAGGGGCCCCCGCATGCTTTCTTT. The encoded protein is CAGSSGQGPPHAFF.

The chain has TRBV20-1 and TRBJ2-2, with TRBD1 matching 9 bases. CDR3 length: 16 amino acids. Losses at the gene ends were 5 bases for V and 5 bases for J; bases not matched to a gene: 12. Germline V gene data show CDR1 as DFQATT and CDR2 as SNEGSKA (reference sequence). The CDR3: CSASARTGALTGELFF. In DNA form, the CDR3 reads TGCAGTGCTTCCGCCCGGACAGGGGCCTTGACCGGGGAGCTGTTTTTT.

Comment on this clonotype: A much bigger clone sits one base away, suggesting this may be a read error. The V gene is TRBV2, the J gene TRBJ2-7; 9 nucleotides match TRBD1. With 7 bases clipped from V and 3 bases from J, the junction kept 7 bases outside the gene matches. The CDR3 totals 14 residues. Germline V CDR1 and CDR2: SNHLY, FYNNEI. The CDR3 coding sequence is TGTGCCAGCAATCCTCGGGACAGGGTCTACGAGCAGTACTTC. This codes for CASNPRDRVYEQYF.

The J gene is TRBJ2-7, the V gene TRBV4-2; possibly TRBD2 for D (6 bases). Deletions cut 4 bases from V and 7 bases from J, with 17 bases between. Per germline, CDR1 LGHNA and CDR2 YNFKEQ. The length of the CDR3 is 14 residues. This chain's CDR3 is CASSRLGFRTEQYF. The CDR3 nucleotides read TGTGCCAGCAGCCGACTAGGGTTCCGCACAGAGCAGTACTTC.

This clonotype occurred many times. The V and J genes are TRBV28 and TRBJ1-1, with D unclear. Per germline, CDR1 MDHEN and CDR2 SYDVKM. Trimming took off 3 bases at V and 3 bases at J, with 17 bases between the two ends. CDR3 length: 16 residues. CDR3 nucleotide sequence: TGTGCCAGCAGTTTCGACGGCGCCGATGGGTACACTGAAGCTTTCTTT. Amino acid sequence: CASSFDGADGYTEAFF.

Ten or more counts support this clonotype. The V gene is TRBV7-9, the J gene TRBJ2-1; the D gene is possibly TRBD2 (6 bases). Germline values: CDR1 SEHNR, CDR2 FQNEAQ (reference sequence). V was pared by 3 bases and J by 2 bases, with 11 bases between. This CDR3 region has 15 residues. This chain's CDR3 is CASSFGGGPYNEQFF. In DNA, the CDR3 is TGTGCCAGCAGCTTTGGGGGAGGCCCCTACAATGAGCAGTTCTTC.

This clonotype was seen only a few times. This chain joins TRBV28 and TRBJ1-2; 7 bases align to TRBD1. The CDR3 spans 16 residues. V dropped 6 bases and J dropped 0; count of bases not matched to a gene: 10. Germline CDR1 and CDR2: MDHEN and SYDVKM. The CDR3 region has the DNA TGTGCCAGCAGCTCCACAGGGGTAGAAACTAACTATGGCTACACCTTC. Residues: CASSSTGVETNYGYTF.

A few counts support this clonotype. V and J are TRBV2 and TRBJ1-2; D gene unclear. The CDR3 is 15 amino acids. Trimming shortened V by 5 bases and J by 4 bases, and 17 bases separated the two germline ends. CDR1 is SNHLY and CDR2 is FYNNEI in the germline V gene. This CDR3 reads CASSSGVWVTYGYTF. The DNA of the CDR3 is TGTGCCAGCAGTTCAGGCGTATGGGTGACCTATGGCTACACCTTC.